The present TCR beta chain was sequenced within a study of early T cells in non-severe SARS-CoV-2 infection. Whole-study findings and limits: In VDJdb matching, anti-spike CD8 responses were favored while private and CD4 specificities went missing.

The CDR3 is 16 amino acids. V lost 2 bases and J lost 1, with 13 bases in between. Per germline, CDR1 MDHEN and CDR2 SYDVKM. Individually, cDNA molecules had unique molecular identifiers attached to them. TCRdb reanalysed the 5' RACE reads using MiXCR and keeps one entry per CDR3 protein. The data contain 85,000 to 100,000 distinct CDR3 sequences, 9.5% to 12% of them seen just once; the ten biggest clones take up 4.7%. With respect to this clonotype: Its specificity is not known.

The receptor's source is an adult who was a healthcare worker with PCR-confirmed SARS-CoV-2 infection or an uninfected control (not recorded which). The rearrangement links TRBV28 to TRBJ2-3; D gene ambiguous. Sequencing was performed on whole blood, taken at baseline. The CDR3 sequence is CASSLLGLPRTDTQYF. The CDR3 DNA follows: TGTGCCAGCAGTTTACTCGGCCTACCCCGCACAGATACGCAGTATTTT.